The 17 T cell receptor beta chains presented below share a single source sample, sequenced in a study of regulatory T cells in long-lasting Graves disease. Documented time point: newly diagnosed GD, antithyroid drugs for less than 3 months. PBMC-extracted RNA yielded the TCR library. In building TCR beta libraries, iRepertoire HTBI primers were used together with Arm-PCR of CDR3 regions. TCRdb re-analysed the multiplex PCR reads in MiXCR, keeping a single row per CDR3 protein. The profile covers over 200,000 distinct CDR3 sequences, with approximately 18% appearing a single time and approximately 14% taken by the ten largest. The same specimen was also included in a second study, on T cells in Graves' hyperthyroidism and ophthalmopathy.

The material was peripheral blood mononuclear cells (PBMCs), obtained at new diagnosis, from a patient treated with antithyroid drugs. The receptors were sampled from a woman aged 25 to 39 with Graves disease.

At least ten counts were recorded for this clonotype. This sequence joins TRBV27 and TRBJ1-1; weak D call: TRBD1 (5 bases). V lost 9 bases and J 6 bases, leaving 17 bases between the germline ends. This CDR3 spans 13 amino acids. Germline CDR1 is MNHEY and CDR2 is SMNVEV (reference sequence). The CDR3 sequence is CASSTALIAEAFF. DNA for the CDR3: TGTGCCAGTTCGACAGCCCTGATAGCTGAAGCTTTCTTT.

The table lists this clonotype with a few counts. The chain combines TRBV7-3 with TRBJ1-1; D call uncertain. Germline lookup yields CDR1 SGHTA and CDR2 FQGTGA. V was shortened by 5 bases and J by 1 base, with 17 bases between the two germline ends. CDR3 size: 16 residues. The CDR3 reads CASSRKRTISNTEAFF. The CDR3 coding sequence is TGTGCCAGCAGCCGCAAACGGACCATTTCGAACACTGAAGCTTTCTTT.

This clonotype was counted many times. The CDR3 protein is CASSQTDRNGYTF. CDR3 nucleotide sequence: TGTGCCAGCTCACAAACGGACAGGAATGGCTACACCTTC. The chain uses TRBV18 and TRBJ1-2, with 7 bases identical to TRBD1. J gave up 6 bases and V 4 bases, and 5 bases lay outside the gene matches. Germline V gene sequence: CDR1 KGHSH, CDR2 LQKENI. The CDR3 consists of 13 residues.

This clonotype was picked up a small number of times. The chain combines TRBV6-5 with TRBJ1-2; TRBD1 aligns across 7 bases. The V gene's germline CDR1 is MNHEY and CDR2 SVGAGI. The CDR3 runs 16 residues. J lost 8 bases, V lost 4 bases, and 16 bases had no gene match. CDR3 DNA sequence: TGTGCCAGCAGTTGGCACGACGTTACAGGGGCAAGCGGCTACACCTTC. This translates into CASSWHDVTGASGYTF.

The table lists this clonotype with many counts. V is TRBV7-2 and J is TRBJ1-5; weak D call: TRBD1 (5 bases). V was clipped by 4 bases and J by 6 bases, with 13 bases between them. Germline CDR1 and CDR2: SGHTA and FQGNSA. The CDR3 runs 14 residues. The DNA for the CDR3 is TGTGCCAGCAGCTCGCAGGGAGCGGTTCAGCCCCAGCATTTT. This translates into CASSSQGAVQPQHF.

The rearrangement joins TRBV28 to TRBJ2-1, with 12 nucleotides matching TRBD2. This CDR3 is 16 amino acids long. CDR1 and CDR2 (germline): MDHEN, SYDVKM. With V trimmed by 3 bases and J by 3 bases, 3 bases remained unmatched. CDR3 coding DNA: TGTGCCAGCAGTTTCTCGACTAGCGGGAGCTACAATGAGCAGTTCTTC. Amino acid sequence: CASSFSTSGSYNEQFF.

Concerning this clonotype itself: A far larger clone is only one base removed, so a read error is likely. The genes are TRBV2 and TRBJ2-1; TRBD2 aligns across 9 bases. Gene TRBJ2-5 matches the end of the DNA better, so the J call may be wrong. Germline loops: CDR1 SNHLY, CDR2 FYNNEI. The CDR3 covers 14 residues. The CDR3 DNA reads TGTGCCAGCATGTTGGGACTAGCAACAGGGACCCAGTACTTC. This gives the protein CASMLGLATGTQYF.

Many counts were recorded for this clonotype. This chain uses TRBV7-8 with TRBJ2-3, with TRBD1 matching over 7 bases. CDR3 length: 15 residues. CDR1 is SGHVS and CDR2 is FQNEAQ in the germline V gene. The J segment lost 0 bases and the V segment lost 7 bases, leaving 7 bases of the junction unmatched. CDR3 bases: TGTGCCAGCAAAAACCGGGACAGTAGCACAGATACGCAGTATTTT. Translation: CASKNRDSSTDTQYF.

The table lists this clonotype with many counts. V and J are TRBV3-1 and TRBJ1-1; D might be TRBD1 (6 bases). There are 15 residues in the CDR3. Germline V gene data show CDR1 as LGHDT and CDR2 as YNNKEL (reference sequence). V was clipped by 2 bases and J by 4 bases, with 14 bases between them. CDR3 in DNA: TGTGCCAGCAGCCAATTGGGGGCCCCTGGCACTGAAGCTTTCTTT. This translates into CASSQLGAPGTEAFF.

This clonotype was found many times. The V and J genes are TRBV29-1 and TRBJ2-5; 10 bases agree with TRBD2. J lost 3 bases, V lost 6 bases, and 4 bases had no gene match. Germline V lookup: CDR1 SQVTM, CDR2 ANQGSEA. The CDR3 loop spans 13 amino acids. The CDR3 loop is CSVSGTSEETQYF. In nucleotides, the CDR3 is TGCAGCGTCTCCGGGACTAGCGAAGAGACCCAGTACTTC.

This clonotype was seen only a few times. This chain links TRBV4-1 with TRBJ2-7; D ambiguous. V shed 0 bases and J shed 0 bases, with 15 bases lying between them. Germline V gene data show CDR1 as MGHRA and CDR2 as YSYEKL. This CDR3 is built from 17 residues. The CDR3 protein is CASSQDNGKRSSYEQYF. In DNA form, the CDR3 reads TGCGCCAGCAGCCAAGATAACGGAAAAAGGAGCTCCTACGAGCAGTACTTC.

This clonotype occurred many times. The V call is TRBV6-4, the J call TRBJ2-7, with 7 nucleotides matching TRBD1. The V segment lost 4 bases and the J segment 6 bases; nucleotides outside the gene matches: 12. Germline V gives CDR1 MRHNA, CDR2 SNTAGT. The CDR3 has 15 residues. The CDR3 spells CASSGNRGPMGEQYF. CDR3 nucleotides: TGTGCCAGCAGTGGAAACAGGGGACCGATGGGCGAGCAGTACTTC.

This clonotype was recorded at least ten times. The chain combines TRBV6-1 with TRBJ2-5; no definite D call. Germline CDR1 is MNHNS and CDR2 is SASEGT. The CDR3 has 13 residues. With 4 bases removed from V and 0 bases from J, the gap between germline ends came to 6 bases. CDR3 sequence: CASSVVDQETQYF. The DNA of the CDR3 is TGTGCCAGCAGTGTGGTTGACCAAGAGACCCAGTACTTC.

J is TRBJ2-2 and V is TRBV19; D is uncertain. Germline V CDR1 and CDR2: LNHDA, SQIVND (reference sequence). This CDR3 has 17 residues. V was shortened by 3 bases and J by 4 bases, with 18 bases between the two germline ends. The CDR3 nucleotides read TGTGCCAGTAGTATTCCCGCGACATGGTCGAGCACCGGGGAGCTGTTTTTT. Translating it yields CASSIPATWSSTGELFF.

The sample holds many counts of this clonotype. The chain is built from TRBV27 and TRBJ2-3, with D possibly TRBD1 on 5 matching bases. Germline CDR1 MNHEY, CDR2 SMNVEV (reference sequence). V dropped 2 bases and J dropped 7 bases, with 13 bases sitting between them. CDR3 length: 14 amino acids. CDR3 nucleotide sequence: TGTGCCAGCAGTTTAGAAGGGGTGGTAAATACGCAGTATTTT. Translated, it gives CASSLEGVVNTQYF.

In its sample, this clonotype was seen many times. The chain couples TRBV5-1 to TRBJ1-6; D gene uncertain. V lost 0 bases and J lost 4, with 8 bases in between. The CDR3 totals 15 residues. The V gene's germline CDR1 is SGHRS and CDR2 YFSETQ. DNA for the CDR3: TGCGCCAGCAGCTTGGAGCAGGCATATAATTCACCCCTCCACTTT. It encodes CASSLEQAYNSPLHF.

This clonotype was detected many times. This chain links TRBV12-5 with TRBJ2-3; 10 nucleotides agree with TRBD1. V lost 5 bases to trimming and J lost 4 bases; unmatched junction nucleotides: 3. The CDR3 runs to 14 residues. Germline assignment: CDR1 LGHNT and CDR2 FRNRAP. CDR3 protein: CASGLGTGADTQYF. In nucleotides, the CDR3 is TGTGCTAGTGGTCTCGGGACAGGGGCAGATACGCAGTATTTT.